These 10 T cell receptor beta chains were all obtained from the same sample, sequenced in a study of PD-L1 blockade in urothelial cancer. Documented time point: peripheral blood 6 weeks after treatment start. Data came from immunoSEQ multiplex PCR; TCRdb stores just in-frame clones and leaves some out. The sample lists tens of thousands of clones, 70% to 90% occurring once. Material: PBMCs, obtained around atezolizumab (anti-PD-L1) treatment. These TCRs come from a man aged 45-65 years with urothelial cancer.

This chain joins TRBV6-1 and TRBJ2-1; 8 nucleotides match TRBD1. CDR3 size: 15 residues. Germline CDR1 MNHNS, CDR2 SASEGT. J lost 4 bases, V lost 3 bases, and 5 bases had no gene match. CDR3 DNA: TGTGCCAGCAGTGATGAGGGACAGGCGTACAATGAGCAGTTCTTC. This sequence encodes CASSDEGQAYNEQFF.

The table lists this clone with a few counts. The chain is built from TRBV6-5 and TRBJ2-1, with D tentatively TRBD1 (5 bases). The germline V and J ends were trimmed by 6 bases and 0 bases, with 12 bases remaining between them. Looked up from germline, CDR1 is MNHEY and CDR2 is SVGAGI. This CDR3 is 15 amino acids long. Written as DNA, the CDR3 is TGTGCCAGCAGGACACAGGAAAGCTCCTACAATGAGCAGTTCTTC. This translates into CASRTQESSYNEQFF.

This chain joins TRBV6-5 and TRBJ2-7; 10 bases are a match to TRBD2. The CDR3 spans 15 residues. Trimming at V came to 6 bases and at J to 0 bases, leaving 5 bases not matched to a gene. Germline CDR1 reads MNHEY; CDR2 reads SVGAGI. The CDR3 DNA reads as TGTGCCAGCAGCCCTAGCGGGAGAAGCTCCTACGAGCAGTACTTC. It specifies CASSPSGRSSYEQYF.

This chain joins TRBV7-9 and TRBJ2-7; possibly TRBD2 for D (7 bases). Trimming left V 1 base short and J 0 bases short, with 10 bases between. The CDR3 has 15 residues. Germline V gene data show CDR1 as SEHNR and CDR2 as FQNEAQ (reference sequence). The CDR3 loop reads CASSLGGGTSYEQYF. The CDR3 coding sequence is TGTGCCAGCAGCTTAGGGGGGGGCACCTCCTACGAGCAGTACTTC.

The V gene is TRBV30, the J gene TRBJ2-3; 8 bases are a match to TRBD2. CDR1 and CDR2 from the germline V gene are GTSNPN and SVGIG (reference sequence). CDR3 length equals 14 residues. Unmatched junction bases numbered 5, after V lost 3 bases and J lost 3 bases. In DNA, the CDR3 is TGTGCCTGGAGCGGCGGGAGGTCGACAGATACGCAGTATTTT. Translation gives CAWSGGRSTDTQYF.

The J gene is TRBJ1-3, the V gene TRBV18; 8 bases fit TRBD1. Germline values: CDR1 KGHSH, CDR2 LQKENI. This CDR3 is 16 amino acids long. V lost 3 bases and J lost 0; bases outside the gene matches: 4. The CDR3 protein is CASSPTGVGSGNTIYF. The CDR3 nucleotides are TGTGCCAGCTCACCGACAGGGGTCGGCTCTGGAAACACCATATATTTT.

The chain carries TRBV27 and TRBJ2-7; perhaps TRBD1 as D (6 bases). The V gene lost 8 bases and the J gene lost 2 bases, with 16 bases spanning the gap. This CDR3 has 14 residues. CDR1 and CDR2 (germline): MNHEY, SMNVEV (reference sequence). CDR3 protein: CASSLARGTYEQYF. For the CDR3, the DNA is TGTGCCAGCTCCTTAGCCAGGGGAACCTACGAGCAGTACTTC.

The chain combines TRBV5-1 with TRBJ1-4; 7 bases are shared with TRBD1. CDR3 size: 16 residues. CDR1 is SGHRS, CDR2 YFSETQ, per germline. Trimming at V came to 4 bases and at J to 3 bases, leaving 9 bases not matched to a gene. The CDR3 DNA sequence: TGCGCCAGCAGCCTACCTTCGACAGGGTCTAATGAAAAACTGTTTTTT. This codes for CASSLPSTGSNEKLFF.

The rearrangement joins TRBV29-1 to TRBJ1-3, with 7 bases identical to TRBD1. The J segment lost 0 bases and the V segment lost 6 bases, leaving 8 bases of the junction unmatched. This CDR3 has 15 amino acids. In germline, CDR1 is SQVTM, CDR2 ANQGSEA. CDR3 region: CSVGLDRVSGNTIYF. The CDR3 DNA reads TGCAGCGTAGGTCTCGACAGGGTCTCTGGAAACACCATATATTTT.

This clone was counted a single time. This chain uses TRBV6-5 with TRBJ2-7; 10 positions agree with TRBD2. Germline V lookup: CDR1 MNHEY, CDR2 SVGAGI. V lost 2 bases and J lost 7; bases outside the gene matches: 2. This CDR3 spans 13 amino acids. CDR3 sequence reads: CASSYQREGEQYF. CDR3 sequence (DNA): TGTGCCAGCAGTTACCAGCGGGAGGGTGAGCAGTACTTC.